Listed below are T cell receptor beta chains from one sample, sequenced in a study of OX40 agonist ivuxolimab in advanced cancers. TCRdb keeps only in-frame clones here, not all; method: immunoSEQ multiplex PCR. This sample has over 45,000 clones, with just over 85% found just once. The sequenced sample was CD4+ or CD8+ T cells sorted from blood, obtained in a trial of the OX40 agonist ivuxolimab. These TCRs come from an adult with an advanced solid tumor such as melanoma, head and neck, liver or kidney cancer. Each CDR3 is given without its conserved first and last residue.

v_call: TRBV7-9
cdr3_aa: ASSLARAAFIVGGYT

v_call: TRBV7-9
cdr3_aa: ASTRRGVGQETQY

v_call: TRBV11-2
cdr3_aa: ASSLGTGWGSPLH

v_call: TRBV7-6
cdr3_aa: ASSLTQGASQPQH

v_call: TRBV6-1
cdr3_aa: ASSGGPGGEQY

v_call: TRBV6-1
cdr3_aa: ASSERSGTDTQY

v_call: TRBV6-1
cdr3_aa: ASTTGSGGSYEQY

v_call: TRBV6-1
cdr3_aa: ASSETQGRSTEAF

v_call: TRBV19
cdr3_aa: ASRNLRAPPDQPQH

v_call: TRBV2
cdr3_aa: ASSEGPRTEAF

v_call: TRBV4-1
cdr3_aa: ASSQVGGTSTDTQY

v_call: TRBV2
cdr3_aa: ASSMQVNEKLF

v_call: TRBV5-1
cdr3_aa: ASSGSSGNTIY

v_call: TRBV19
cdr3_aa: ASSMGRDLGNTIY

v_call: TRBV6-6
cdr3_aa: ASSPGGPVYEQY

v_call: TRBV5-1
cdr3_aa: ASSPSGGGVTEAF

v_call: TRBV11-2
cdr3_aa: ASSLGTVRSGDGYT